The 5 T cell receptor beta chains reported below all come from one sample, sequenced in a study of early T cells in non-severe SARS-CoV-2 infection. TCRdb analysed the 5' RACE reads with MiXCR anew, one entry per CDR3 protein. The sample records more than 90,000 distinct CDR3 sequences, about 12% being singletons. Sequenced: whole blood. The receptors stem from an adult who was a healthcare worker with PCR-confirmed SARS-CoV-2 infection or an uninfected control (not recorded which).

The rearrangement links TRBV12-3 or TRBV12-4 to TRBJ2-2; D gene uncertain. The CDR3 covers 11 residues. Trimming took 6 bases from V and 6 from J, leaving 5 bases between them. The CDR3 loop is CASRWPGELFF. CDR3 DNA: TGTGCCAGCAGATGGCCCGGGGAGCTGTTTTTT.

The genes are TRBV5-1 and TRBJ2-3; maybe TRBD2 (7 bases). Germline loops: CDR1 SGHRS, CDR2 YFSETQ. The CDR3 runs to 16 residues. V gave up 4 bases and J gave up 6 bases, with 21 bases separating them. In nucleotides, the CDR3 is TGCGCCAGCAGCCTGGGTCGGGGGGCCGCACCGGATACGCAGTATTTT. Its protein is CASSLGRGAAPDTQYF.

This clonotype was counted ten times or more. The rearrangement joins TRBV18 to TRBJ2-1; the D gene is possibly TRBD2 (6 bases). This CDR3 comprises 12 residues. The V gene's germline CDR1 is KGHSH and CDR2 LQKENI. The V end was cut by 3 bases, the J end by 9 bases, with 9 bases between. CDR3 residues: CASSPATSEQFF. The CDR3, as DNA: TGTGCCAGCTCACCCGCGACTAGTGAGCAGTTCTTC.

DNA of the CDR3: TGTGCCAGCGCGGTTACCCTCGGTGGAGAGCAGTACTTC. As protein: CASAVTLGGEQYF. The chain uses TRBV6-1 and TRBJ2-7; D is unresolved. The ends were cut back, 8 bases at V and 7 bases at J, with 18 bases in the middle. CDR3 size: 13 residues. Germline V lookup: CDR1 MNHNS, CDR2 SASEGT.

This chain joins TRBV9 and TRBJ1-1; D not resolved. CDR1 and CDR2 (germline): SGDLS, YYNGEE. The CDR3 spans 14 residues. Trimming removed 6 bases from V and 0 bases from J, with 12 bases in between. The CDR3 bases are TGTGCCAGCACCCCCCTACGGATGAACACTGAAGCTTTCTTT. The encoded protein is CASTPLRMNTEAFF.